The 17 T cell receptor beta chains in this list originate from one sample, sequenced in a study of blood T cell repertoires in COVID-19. Generated by immunoSEQ multiplex PCR, the TCRdb table keeps only in-frame clones and is missing some. The sample includes tens of thousands of clones, roughly nine tenths of them seen just once. The sequencing sample was made of peripheral blood. Receptors were obtained from a man between 60 and 75 years old with acute or convalescent COVID-19.

The chain has TRBV28 and TRBJ1-3; 7 positions agree with TRBD1. Germline lookup yields CDR1 MDHEN and CDR2 SYDVKM. The CDR3 contains 16 residues. V gave up 1 base and J gave up 0 bases; unmatched junction bases: 3. CDR3 DNA sequence: TGTGCCAGCAGTTTATCGGGGACAGTCTCTGGAAACACCATATATTTT. It specifies CASSLSGTVSGNTIYF.

The CDR3 loop reads CASSSFPGYTF. In DNA form, the CDR3 reads TGTGCCAGCAGTTCATTCCCTGGCTACACCTTC. The chain recombines TRBV12-3 or TRBV12-4 with TRBJ1-2; D call uncertain. The V end was cut by 4 bases, the J end by 7 bases, with 7 bases between. The CDR3 contains 11 residues.

The chain joins TRBV19 to TRBJ1-1, with TRBD1 identical over 7 bases. V was clipped by 6 bases and J by 6 bases; unmatched bases: 7. Germline V CDR1 and CDR2: LNHDA, SQIVND (reference sequence). The CDR3 spans 13 residues. CDR3 DNA sequence: TGTGCCAGTAGCCTTACAGGGGCCGCTGAAGCTTTCTTT. It specifies CASSLTGAAEAFF.

The chain recombines TRBV10-2 with TRBJ1-3; D not resolved. The CDR3 spans 13 residues. V gave up 8 bases and J gave up 2 bases, with 10 bases separating them. Germline V gene data show CDR1 as WSHSY and CDR2 as SAAADI. For the CDR3, the DNA is TGCGCCAGCTTCGCGCCCCCTGGAAACACCATATATTTT. This codes for CASFAPPGNTIYF.

The V call is TRBV10-1, the J call TRBJ1-1, with a tentative D call TRBD1 (5 bases). Per germline, CDR1 WNHNN and CDR2 SYGVQD (reference sequence). This CDR3 comprises 14 residues. The germline V and J ends were trimmed by 4 bases and 0 bases, with 9 bases remaining between them. The CDR3 is CASSVAGMNTEAFF. CDR3 nucleotides: TGCGCCAGCAGTGTGGCAGGGATGAACACTGAAGCTTTCTTT.

The genes are TRBV7-8 and TRBJ1-6; TRBD1 might be the D (5 bases). The CDR3 length is 16 residues. Trimming stripped 6 bases from V and 9 bases from J, with 21 bases between. Germline V gene sequence: CDR1 SGHVS, CDR2 FQNEAQ. DNA for the CDR3: TGTGCCAGCAGATATACAGGACCCTATTCCGCTTCACCCCTCCACTTT. It is translated as CASRYTGPYSASPLHF.

V is TRBV30 and J is TRBJ2-2; D is ambiguous. V was clipped by 3 bases and J by 4 bases, with 9 bases between them. This CDR3 has 13 amino acids. Looked up from germline, CDR1 is GTSNPN and CDR2 is SVGIG (reference sequence). The CDR3 region is CAWSADFTGELFF. CDR3 DNA sequence: TGTGCCTGGAGCGCGGATTTCACCGGGGAGCTGTTTTTT.

This clone occurred once. The V gene is TRBV24-1, the J gene TRBJ2-2; 14 bases agree with TRBD2. This CDR3 is 21 amino acids long. With V trimmed by 3 bases and J by 1 base, 12 bases remained unmatched. CDR1 and CDR2 from the germline V gene are KGHDR and SFDVKD. CDR3 in amino acids: CATSDQYPGTSGGLNTGELFF. The CDR3 nucleotides read TGTGCCACCAGTGATCAGTACCCCGGGACTAGCGGGGGTTTGAACACCGGGGAGCTGTTTTTT.

Written as DNA, the CDR3 is TGTGCCAGTAGTATAGCCGAGGAGAACACTGAAGCTTTCTTT. This translates into CASSIAEENTEAFF. The chain employs TRBV19 and TRBJ1-1; no clear D. This CDR3 contains 14 residues. In germline, CDR1 is LNHDA, CDR2 SQIVND (reference sequence). The V and J ends lost 1 base and 1 base respectively, with 7 bases between them. Filled out from reference TRBV19 and TRBJ1-1, the complete variable domain reads DGGITQSPKYLFRKEGQNVTLSCEQNLNHDAMYWYRQDPGQGLRLIYYSQIVNDFQKGDIAEGYSVSREKKESFPLTVTSAQKNPTAFYLCASSIAEENTEAFFGQGTRLTVV.

The chain couples TRBV18 to TRBJ1-4; 9 nucleotides line up with TRBD1. This CDR3 region has 17 residues. V gave up 0 bases and J gave up 1 base; unmatched junction bases: 3. CDR1 is KGHSH, CDR2 LQKENI, per germline. The CDR3 nucleotides read TGTGCCAGCTCACCACCGGGACAGGGAAAAACTAATGAAAAACTGTTTTTT. Its translation is CASSPPGQGKTNEKLFF.

The rearrangement links TRBV13 to TRBJ2-1; 11 bases fit TRBD2. The CDR3 has 15 residues. The germline CDR1 and CDR2 sequences are PRHDT and FYEKMQ (reference sequence). V was clipped by 4 bases and J by 7 bases; unmatched bases: 6. For the CDR3, the DNA is TGTGCCAGCAGCTCCGCCCTAGCGGGGGGTAATGAGCAGTTCTTC. It translates to CASSSALAGGNEQFF.

This clone is a singleton in its sample. The chain couples TRBV7-2 to TRBJ2-1; D remains ambiguous. The CDR3 spans 11 residues. Looked up from germline, CDR1 is SGHTA and CDR2 is FQGNSA. V was shortened by 2 bases and J by 9 bases, with 5 bases between the two germline ends. This CDR3 is CASSLISEQFF. CDR3 DNA: TGTGCCAGCAGCTTAATCAGTGAGCAGTTCTTC. Using reference TRBV7-2 and TRBJ2-1 for the parts outside the CDR3, the full variable domain is GAGVSQSPSNKVTEKGKDVELRCDPISGHTALYWYRQSLGQGLEFLIYFQGNSAPDKSGLPSDRFSAERTGGSVSTLTIQRTQQEDSAVYLCASSLISEQFFGPGTRLTVL.

The J gene is TRBJ1-1, the V gene TRBV19, with D perhaps matching TRBD1 (5 bases). The CDR3 has 15 amino acids. The V end was cut by 9 bases, the J end by 2 bases, with 19 bases between. The V gene's germline CDR1 is LNHDA and CDR2 SQIVND (reference sequence). CDR3 region: CASVLQGGLNTEAFF. The DNA for the CDR3 is TGTGCCAGCGTCCTGCAGGGAGGACTAAACACTGAAGCTTTCTTT.

This chain joins TRBV12-3 or TRBV12-4 and TRBJ1-2, with TRBD1 as a possible D gene (6 bases). CDR3 size: 12 residues. CDR3 sequence: CERGAGVRGYTF. The CDR3 region has the DNA TGTGAACGGGGGGCGGGCGTAAGGGGCTACACCTTC.

V is TRBV12-5 and J is TRBJ1-3; 7 nucleotides align to TRBD1. The junction had 5 bases not matched to a gene; V was cut back by 1 base and J by 2 bases. CDR3 length equals 16 residues. CDR1 and CDR2 from the germline V gene are LGHNT and FRNRAP. Here the CDR3 DNA reads TGTGCTAGTGGTTTGGACAGGGGTTATGCTGGAAACACCATATATTTT. As protein: CASGLDRGYAGNTIYF.

This chain links TRBV7-2 with TRBJ2-7; D is perhaps TRBD2 (7 bases). Germline loops: CDR1 SGHTA, CDR2 FQGNSA. The CDR3 spans 16 residues. Between the trimmed V and J ends, which lost 4 bases and 3 bases, there was a span of 19 bases. The CDR3 spells CASSSQWGGPSYEQYF. The DNA of the CDR3 is TGTGCCAGCAGCTCACAATGGGGGGGGCCAAGCTACGAGCAGTACTTC.

This clone was seen a single time. The rearrangement joins TRBV9 to TRBJ1-1, with a weak D call TRBD1 (5 bases). CDR1 is SGDLS and CDR2 is YYNGEE in the germline V gene. V lost 0 bases and J lost 1, with 7 bases in between. The CDR3 is made up of 14 amino acids. The CDR3 sequence: CASSVEGPNTEAFF. CDR3 bases: TGTGCCAGCAGCGTAGAGGGGCCGAACACTGAAGCTTTCTTT. The variable domain in full, completed from reference TRBV9 and TRBJ1-1, reads DSGVTQTPKHLITATGQRVTLRCSPRSGDLSVYWYQQSLDQGLQFLIQYYNGEERAKGNILERFSAQQFPDLHSELNLSSLELGDSALYFCASSVEGPNTEAFFGQGTRLTVV.